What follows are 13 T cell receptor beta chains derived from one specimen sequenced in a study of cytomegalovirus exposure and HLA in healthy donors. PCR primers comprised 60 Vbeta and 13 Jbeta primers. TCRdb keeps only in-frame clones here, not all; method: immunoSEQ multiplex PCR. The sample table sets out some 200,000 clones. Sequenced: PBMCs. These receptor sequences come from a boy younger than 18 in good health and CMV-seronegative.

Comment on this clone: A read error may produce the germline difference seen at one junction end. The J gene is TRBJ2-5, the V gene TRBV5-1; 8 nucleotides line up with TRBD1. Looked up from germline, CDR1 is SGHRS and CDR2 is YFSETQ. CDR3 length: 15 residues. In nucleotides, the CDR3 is TGCGCCAGCAGTACCGCCGGACAGGGTAAAGAGGCCCAGTACTTC. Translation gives CASSTAGQGKEAQYF.

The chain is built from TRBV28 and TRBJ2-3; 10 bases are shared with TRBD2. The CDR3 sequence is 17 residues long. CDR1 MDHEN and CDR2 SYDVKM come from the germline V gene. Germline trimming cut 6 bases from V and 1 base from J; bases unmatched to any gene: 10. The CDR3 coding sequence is TGTGCCAGCAGACCCGAGGCTAGCGGGGGCCGCACAGATACGCAGTATTTT. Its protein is CASRPEASGGRTDTQYF.

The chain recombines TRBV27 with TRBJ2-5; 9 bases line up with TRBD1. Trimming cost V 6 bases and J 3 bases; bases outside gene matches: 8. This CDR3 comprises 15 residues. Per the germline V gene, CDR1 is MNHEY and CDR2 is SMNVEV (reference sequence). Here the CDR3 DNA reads TGTGCCAGCAGCAAGGTCCGGGACAGGGAAGAGACCCAGTACTTC. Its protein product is CASSKVRDREETQYF.

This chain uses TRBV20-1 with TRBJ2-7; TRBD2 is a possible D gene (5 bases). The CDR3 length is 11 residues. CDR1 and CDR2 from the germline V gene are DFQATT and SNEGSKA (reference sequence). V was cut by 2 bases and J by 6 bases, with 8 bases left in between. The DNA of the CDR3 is TGCAGTGCTAGATCAGCGGCCGAGCAGTACTTC. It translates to CSARSAAEQYF.

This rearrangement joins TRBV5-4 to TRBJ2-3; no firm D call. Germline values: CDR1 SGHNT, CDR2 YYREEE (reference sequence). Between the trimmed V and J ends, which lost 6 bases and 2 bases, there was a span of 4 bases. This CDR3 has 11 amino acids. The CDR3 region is CASTNTDTQYF. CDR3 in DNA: TGTGCCAGCACCAACACAGATACGCAGTATTTT.

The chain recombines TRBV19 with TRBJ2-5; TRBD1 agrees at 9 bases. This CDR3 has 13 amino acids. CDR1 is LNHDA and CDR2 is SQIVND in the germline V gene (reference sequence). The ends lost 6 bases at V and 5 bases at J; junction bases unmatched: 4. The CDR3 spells CASSRDREETQYF. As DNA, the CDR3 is TGTGCCAGTAGCCGGGACAGGGAGGAGACCCAGTACTTC. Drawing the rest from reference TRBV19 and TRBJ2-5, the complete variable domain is DGGITQSPKYLFRKEGQNVTLSCEQNLNHDAMYWYRQDPGQGLRLIYYSQIVNDFQKGDIAEGYSVSREKKESFPLTVTSAQKNPTAFYLCASSRDREETQYFGPGTRLLVL.

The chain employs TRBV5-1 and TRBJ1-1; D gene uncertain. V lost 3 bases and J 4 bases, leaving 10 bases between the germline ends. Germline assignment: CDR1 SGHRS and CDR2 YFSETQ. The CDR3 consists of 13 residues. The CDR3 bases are TGCGCCAGCAGCTACCAGGAAGGCACTGAAGCTTTCTTT. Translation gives CASSYQEGTEAFF. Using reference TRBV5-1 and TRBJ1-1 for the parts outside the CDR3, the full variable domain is KAGVTQTPRYLIKTRGQQVTLSCSPISGHRSVSWYQQTPGQGLQFLFEYFSETQRNKGNFPGRFSGRQFSNSRSEMNVSTLELGDSALYLCASSYQEGTEAFFGQGTRLTVV.

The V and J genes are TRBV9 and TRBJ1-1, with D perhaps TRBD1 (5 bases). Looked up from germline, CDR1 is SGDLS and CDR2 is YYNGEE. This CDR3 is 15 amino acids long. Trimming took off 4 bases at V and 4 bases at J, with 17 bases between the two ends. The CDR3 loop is CASSPTLGRGTEAFF. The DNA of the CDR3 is TGTGCCAGCAGCCCCACTCTAGGGAGGGGCACTGAAGCTTTCTTT.

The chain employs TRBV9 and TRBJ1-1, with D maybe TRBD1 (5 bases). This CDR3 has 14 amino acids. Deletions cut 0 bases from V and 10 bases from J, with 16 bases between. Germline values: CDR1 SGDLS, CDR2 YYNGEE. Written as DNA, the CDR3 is TGTGCCAGCAGCGTAGGAACAGGTTCGACCCCAGCTTTCTTT. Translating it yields CASSVGTGSTPAFF. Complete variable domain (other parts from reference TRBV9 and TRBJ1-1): DSGVTQTPKHLITATGQRVTLRCSPRSGDLSVYWYQQSLDQGLQFLIQYYNGEERAKGNILERFSAQQFPDLHSELNLSSLELGDSALYFCASSVGTGSTPAFFGQGTRLTVV.

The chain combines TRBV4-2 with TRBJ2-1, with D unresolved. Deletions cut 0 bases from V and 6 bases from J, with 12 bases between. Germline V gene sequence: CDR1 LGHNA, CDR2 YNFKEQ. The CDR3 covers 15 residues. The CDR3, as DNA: TGTGCCAGCAGCCAAGAAGCGAGCCTGGGCAATGAGCAGTTCTTC. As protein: CASSQEASLGNEQFF.

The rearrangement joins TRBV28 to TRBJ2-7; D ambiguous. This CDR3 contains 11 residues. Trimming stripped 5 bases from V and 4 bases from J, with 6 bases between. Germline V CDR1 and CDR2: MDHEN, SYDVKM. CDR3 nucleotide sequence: TGTGCCAGCAGTCAGGTGTACGAGCAGTACTTC. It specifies CASSQVYEQYF.

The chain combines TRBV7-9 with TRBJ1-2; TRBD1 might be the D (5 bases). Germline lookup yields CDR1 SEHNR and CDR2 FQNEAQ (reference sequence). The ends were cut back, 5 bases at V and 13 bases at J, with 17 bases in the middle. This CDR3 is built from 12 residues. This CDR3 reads CASSPGGLSVTF. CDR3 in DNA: TGTGCCAGCAGCCCCGGGGGACTATCCGTCACCTTC.

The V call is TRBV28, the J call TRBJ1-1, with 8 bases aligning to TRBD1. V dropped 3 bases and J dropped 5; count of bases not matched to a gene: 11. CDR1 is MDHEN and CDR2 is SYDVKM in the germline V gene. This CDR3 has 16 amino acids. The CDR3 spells CASSFRQGAGRTEAFF. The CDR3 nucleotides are TGTGCCAGCAGTTTCCGTCAGGGGGCGGGTAGGACTGAAGCTTTCTTT.